Following are 15 T cell receptor beta chains from one sample sequenced in a study of somatic mutations in cytotoxic T cells in rheumatoid arthritis. Assay: immunoSEQ multiplex PCR; the TCRdb copy retains only in-frame clones and omits some. The table lists 3,500 to 4,500 clones, roughly 72% of them singletons. Source material: CD8+ T cells sorted from blood. Receptors originate from an adult with rheumatoid arthritis.

V gene TRBV27 combines with J gene TRBJ2-5, with D maybe TRBD1 (6 bases). With the DNA end fitting TRBJ2-7 better, the J assignment may be wrong. The CDR3 spans 15 residues. The germline CDR1 and CDR2 sequences are MNHEY and SMNVEV (reference sequence). The CDR3 bases are TGTGCCAGCAGTTTACGGGCCACAGGGCTCGACGAGCAGTACTTC. This gives the protein CASSLRATGLDEQYF.

This chain links TRBV28 with TRBJ1-2; 7 nucleotides align to TRBD1. This CDR3 contains 14 residues. With 6 bases clipped from V and 2 bases from J, the junction kept 6 bases outside the gene matches. Germline CDR1 and CDR2: MDHEN and SYDVKM. CDR3 in DNA: TGTGCCAGCAGGAGACCGGGACAGAACTATGGCTACACCTTC. It yields the protein CASRRPGQNYGYTF.

V and J are TRBV9 and TRBJ2-1; D is undetermined. Deletions cut 2 bases from V and 9 bases from J, with 6 bases between. Germline lookup yields CDR1 SGDLS and CDR2 YYNGEE. The CDR3 is 11 amino acids. CDR3 DNA: TGTGCCAGCAGCGTTGCCTCTGAGCAGTTCTTC. Its translation: CASSVASEQFF.

V and J are TRBV30 and TRBJ1-1, with 8 nucleotides matching TRBD1. Germline V gene data show CDR1 as GTSNPN and CDR2 as SVGIG (reference sequence). V shed 3 bases and J 1 base; nucleotides not matched to a gene: 10. The CDR3 has 16 amino acids. In DNA form, the CDR3 reads TGTGCCTGGAGAGACAGGGGAGCGGTTGAGAACACTGAAGCTTTCTTT. The encoded protein is CAWRDRGAVENTEAFF.

For this clone: Sequence at one end of the junction differs from germline and may be a read error. V is TRBV19 and J is TRBJ1-3; no clear D. Germline V gene lookup returns CDR1 LNHDA and CDR2 SQIVND (reference sequence). CDR3 length: 16 residues. The DNA for the CDR3 is TGTGCCAGTACTATAAATTCACCGAGCTCTGGAAACACCATATATTTT. Amino acids: CASTINSPSSGNTIYF.

The V gene is TRBV9, the J gene TRBJ1-6; tentatively, D is TRBD1 (6 bases). V shed 6 bases and J shed 0 bases, with 10 bases lying between them. Germline-derived CDR1 and CDR2 are SGDLS and YYNGEE. There are 15 residues in the CDR3. The CDR3 nucleotides read TGTGCCAGCACCGGACAGAGCTCCTATAATTCACCCCTCCACTTT. Translating it yields CASTGQSSYNSPLHF. Variable domain in full (rest from reference TRBV9 and TRBJ1-6): DSGVTQTPKHLITATGQRVTLRCSPRSGDLSVYWYQQSLDQGLQFLIQYYNGEERAKGNILERFSAQQFPDLHSELNLSSLELGDSALYFCASTGQSSYNSPLHFGNGTRLTVT.

In this sample, this clone turned up once. J is TRBJ1-1 and V is TRBV9, with a possible D match to TRBD1 (5 bases). This CDR3 contains 14 residues. Deletions cut 0 bases from V and 6 bases from J, with 12 bases between. The germline V gene has CDR1 SGDLS and CDR2 YYNGEE. Written as DNA, the CDR3 is TGTGCCAGCAGCGTAGAGGCGGGACGGGCTGAAGCTTTCTTT. Protein: CASSVEAGRAEAFF.

The chain is built from TRBV6-5 and TRBJ1-1; 7 nucleotides match TRBD1. V shed 0 bases and J 11 bases; nucleotides not matched to a gene: 6. Germline values: CDR1 MNHEY, CDR2 SVGAGI. This CDR3 has 13 amino acids. CDR3 coding DNA: TGTGCCAGCAGTTACTCTGGACAGGCCACGGCTTTCTTT. This gives the protein CASSYSGQATAFF.

The rearrangement joins TRBV6-5 to TRBJ1-1; possibly TRBD1 for D (6 bases). Trimming took 6 bases from V and 2 from J, leaving 16 bases between them. Germline CDR1 reads MNHEY; CDR2 reads SVGAGI. The CDR3 sequence is 15 residues long. The DNA for the CDR3 is TGTGCCAGCAGCCACCTACAGGGCCTCAACACTGAAGCTTTCTTT. It specifies CASSHLQGLNTEAFF.

The chain has TRBV27 and TRBJ1-5, with a tentative D call TRBD1 (5 bases). The CDR3 contains 15 residues. Germline CDR1 reads MNHEY; CDR2 reads SMNVEV (reference sequence). V lost 2 bases to trimming and J lost 4 bases, with 12 bases between them. The DNA of the CDR3 is TGTGCCAGCAGTTTAAGGCAGGGCCCAAATCAGCCCCAGCATTTT. Translating it yields CASSLRQGPNQPQHF.

This clone is labeled as medium-sized. This chain uses TRBV7-2 with TRBJ1-2; no clear D gene. The CDR3 spans 14 residues. Germline V gene lookup returns CDR1 SGHTA and CDR2 FQGNSA. The V gene lost 1 base and the J gene lost 4 bases, with 10 bases spanning the gap. CDR3 bases: TGTGCCAGCAGCTTAGGTGGCTCCTCCTATGGCTACACCTTC. It specifies CASSLGGSSYGYTF.

This clone was counted once. The chain is built from TRBV2 and TRBJ2-3; D is possibly TRBD1 (5 bases). Germline assignment: CDR1 SNHLY and CDR2 FYNNEI. This CDR3 region has 15 residues. Trimming took off 4 bases at V and 0 bases at J, with 11 bases between the two ends. CDR3: CASSVDSSSTDTQYF. The CDR3 nucleotides read TGTGCCAGCAGTGTAGACAGTTCTAGCACAGATACGCAGTATTTT.

The chain carries TRBV9 and TRBJ2-2, with a possible D match to TRBD2 (5 bases). CDR1 is SGDLS, CDR2 YYNGEE, per germline. CDR3 length: 15 residues. Trimming removed 0 bases at V and 5 bases at J, with 11 bases between. DNA for the CDR3: TGTGCCAGCAGCGTAGACGAGGGATGGACCGGGGAGCTGTTTTTT. It yields the protein CASSVDEGWTGELFF.

This clone was detected only a few times. V and J are TRBV6-5 and TRBJ2-7; no firm D call. The CDR3 covers 13 residues. V shed 6 bases and J shed 7 bases, with 16 bases lying between them. Germline loops: CDR1 MNHEY, CDR2 SVGAGI. The CDR3 sequence is CASSPGLLGEQYF. The CDR3, as DNA: TGTGCCAGCAGCCCCGGTTTATTGGGAGAGCAGTACTTC.

The chain couples TRBV9 to TRBJ1-5; 9 bases agree with TRBD1. The CDR3 has 14 amino acids. V gave up 3 bases and J gave up 4 bases; unmatched junction bases: 2. The germline V gene has CDR1 SGDLS and CDR2 YYNGEE. The DNA for the CDR3 is TGTGCCAGCAGCGCCGGGACAGGGAATCAGCCCCAGCATTTT. Protein product: CASSAGTGNQPQHF.